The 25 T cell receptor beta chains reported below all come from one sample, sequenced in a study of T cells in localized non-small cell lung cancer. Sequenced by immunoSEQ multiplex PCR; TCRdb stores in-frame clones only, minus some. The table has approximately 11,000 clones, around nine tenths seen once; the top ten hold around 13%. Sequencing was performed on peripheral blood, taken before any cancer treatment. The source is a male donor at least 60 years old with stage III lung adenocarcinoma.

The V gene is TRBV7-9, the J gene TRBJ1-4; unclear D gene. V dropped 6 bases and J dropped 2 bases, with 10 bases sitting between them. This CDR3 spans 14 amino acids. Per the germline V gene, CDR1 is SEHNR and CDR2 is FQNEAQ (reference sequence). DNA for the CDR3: TGTGCCAGCAGTCAGACACGGACTAATGAAAAACTGTTTTTT. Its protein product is CASSQTRTNEKLFF.

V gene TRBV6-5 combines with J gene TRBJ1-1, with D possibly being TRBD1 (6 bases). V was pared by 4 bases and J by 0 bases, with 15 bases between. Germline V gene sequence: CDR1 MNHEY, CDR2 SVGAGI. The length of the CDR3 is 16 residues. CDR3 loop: CASSSKGGTLNTEAFF. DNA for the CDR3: TGTGCCAGCAGTTCCAAGGGGGGGACCCTGAACACTGAAGCTTTCTTT.

The chain's CDR3 is CASLLGEQGRDQETQYF. CDR3 bases: TGTGCCAGCCTATTGGGCGAACAGGGTAGGGACCAAGAGACCCAGTACTTC. This chain connects TRBV21-1 to TRBJ2-5; the table calls TRBD1, which could not be checked here. TRBV21-1 is flagged as a pseudogene. This CDR3 comprises 17 residues.

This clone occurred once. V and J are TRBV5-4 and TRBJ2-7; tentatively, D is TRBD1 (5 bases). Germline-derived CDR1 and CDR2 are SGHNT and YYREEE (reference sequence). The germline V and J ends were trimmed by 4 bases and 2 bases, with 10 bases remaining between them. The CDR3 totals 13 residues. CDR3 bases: TGTGCCAGCAGCATCCAGGGCGCCTACGAGCAGTACTTC. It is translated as CASSIQGAYEQYF.

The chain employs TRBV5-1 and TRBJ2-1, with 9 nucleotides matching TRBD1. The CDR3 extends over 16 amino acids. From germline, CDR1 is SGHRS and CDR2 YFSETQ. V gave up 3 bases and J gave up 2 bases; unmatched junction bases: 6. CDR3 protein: CASSSNRDRAYNEQFF. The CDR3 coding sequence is TGCGCCAGCAGCTCGAACCGGGACAGGGCCTACAATGAGCAGTTCTTC.

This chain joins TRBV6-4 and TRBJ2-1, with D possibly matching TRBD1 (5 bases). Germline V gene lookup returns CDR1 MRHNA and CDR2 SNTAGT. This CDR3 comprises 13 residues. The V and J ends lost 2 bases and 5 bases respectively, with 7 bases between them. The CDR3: CASSDRTHNEQFF. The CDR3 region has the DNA TGTGCCAGCAGTGACCGGACACACAATGAGCAGTTCTTC.

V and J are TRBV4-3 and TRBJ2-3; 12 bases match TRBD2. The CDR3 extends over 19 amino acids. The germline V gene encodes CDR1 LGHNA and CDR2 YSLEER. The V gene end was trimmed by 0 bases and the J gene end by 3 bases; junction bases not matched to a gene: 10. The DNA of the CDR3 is TGCGCCAGCAGCCAAGATAAGCTAGCGGGAGGGCCTATGACAGATACGCAGTATTTT. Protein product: CASSQDKLAGGPMTDTQYF.

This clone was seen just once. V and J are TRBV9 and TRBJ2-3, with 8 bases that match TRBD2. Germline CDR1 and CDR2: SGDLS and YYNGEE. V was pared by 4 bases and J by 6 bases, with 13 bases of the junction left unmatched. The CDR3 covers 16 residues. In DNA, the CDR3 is TGTGCCAGCAGCCTCCGGGGAGCGGGAGTGACGGATACGCAGTATTTT. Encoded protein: CASSLRGAGVTDTQYF.

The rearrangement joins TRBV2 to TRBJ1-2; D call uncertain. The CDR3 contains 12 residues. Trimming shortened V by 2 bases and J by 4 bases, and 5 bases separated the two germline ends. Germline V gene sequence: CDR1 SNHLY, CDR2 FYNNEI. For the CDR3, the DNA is TGTGCCAGCAGTGAAAACAGCTATGGCTACACCTTC. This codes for CASSENSYGYTF.

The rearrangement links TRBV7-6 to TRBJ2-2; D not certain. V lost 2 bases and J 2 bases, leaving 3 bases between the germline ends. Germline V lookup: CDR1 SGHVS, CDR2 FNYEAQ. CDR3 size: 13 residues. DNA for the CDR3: TGTGCCAGCAGCTTATCTAACACCGGGGAGCTGTTTTTT. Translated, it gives CASSLSNTGELFF.

As DNA, the CDR3 is TGTGCCAGCAGCTCAACAGGGGGATTTACAGATACGCAGTATTTT. Protein product: CASSSTGGFTDTQYF. The gene calls are TRBV7-3 and TRBJ2-3, with 8 bases aligning to TRBD1. CDR1 SGHTA and CDR2 FQGTGA come from the germline V gene. The CDR3 totals 15 residues. J lost 3 bases, V lost 4 bases, and 6 bases had no gene match.

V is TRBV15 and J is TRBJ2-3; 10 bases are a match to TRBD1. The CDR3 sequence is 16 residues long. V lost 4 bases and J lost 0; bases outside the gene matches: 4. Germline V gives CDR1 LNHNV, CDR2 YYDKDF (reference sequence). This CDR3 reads CATSKGTGDSTDTQYF. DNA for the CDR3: TGTGCCACCAGCAAGGGGACAGGGGACAGCACAGATACGCAGTATTTT.

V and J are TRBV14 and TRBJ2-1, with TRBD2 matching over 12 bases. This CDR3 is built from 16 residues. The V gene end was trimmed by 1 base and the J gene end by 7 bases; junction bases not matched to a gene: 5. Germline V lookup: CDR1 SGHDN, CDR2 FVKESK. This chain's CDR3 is CASSQGTSGIGNEQFF. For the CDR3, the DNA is TGTGCCAGCAGCCAAGGGACTAGCGGGATTGGAAATGAGCAGTTCTTC. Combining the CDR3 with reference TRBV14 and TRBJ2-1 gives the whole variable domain EAGVTQFPSHSVIEKGQTVTLRCDPISGHDNLYWYRRVMGKEIKFLLHFVKESKQDESGMPNNRFLAERTGGTYSTLKVQPAELEDSGVYFCASSQGTSGIGNEQFFGPGTRLTVL.

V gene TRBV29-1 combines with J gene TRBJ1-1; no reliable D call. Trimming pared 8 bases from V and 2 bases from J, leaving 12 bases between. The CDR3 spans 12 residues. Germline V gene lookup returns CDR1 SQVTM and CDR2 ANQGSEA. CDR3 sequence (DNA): TGCAGCATATCAGTGGGAAACACTGAAGCTTTCTTT. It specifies CSISVGNTEAFF.

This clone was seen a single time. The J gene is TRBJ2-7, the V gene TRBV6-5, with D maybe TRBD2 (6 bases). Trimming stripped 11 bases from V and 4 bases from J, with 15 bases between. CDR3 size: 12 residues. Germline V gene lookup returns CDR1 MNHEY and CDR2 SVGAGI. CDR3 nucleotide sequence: TGTGCCGCCGAAAGCGGGCGATACGAGCAGTACTTC. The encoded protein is CAAESGRYEQYF.

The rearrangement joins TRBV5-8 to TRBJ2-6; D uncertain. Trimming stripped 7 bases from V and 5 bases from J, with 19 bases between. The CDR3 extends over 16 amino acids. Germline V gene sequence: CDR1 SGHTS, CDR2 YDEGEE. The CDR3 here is CASPCSTQSRANVLTF. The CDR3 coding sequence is TGTGCCAGCCCTTGTAGCACACAAAGTCGGGCCAACGTCCTGACTTTC.

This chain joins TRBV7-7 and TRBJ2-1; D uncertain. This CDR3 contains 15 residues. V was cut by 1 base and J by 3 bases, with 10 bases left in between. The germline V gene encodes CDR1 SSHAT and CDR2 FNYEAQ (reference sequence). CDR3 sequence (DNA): TGTGCCAGCAGCTTAGAGGCAGGAAACTACAATGAGCAGTTCTTC. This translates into CASSLEAGNYNEQFF. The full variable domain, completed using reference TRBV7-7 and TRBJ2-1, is GAGVSQSPRYKVTKRGQDVTLRCDPISSHATLYWYQQALGQGPEFLTYFNYEAQPDKSGLPSDRFSAERPEGSISTLTIQRTEQRDSAMYRCASSLEAGNYNEQFFGPGTRLTVL.

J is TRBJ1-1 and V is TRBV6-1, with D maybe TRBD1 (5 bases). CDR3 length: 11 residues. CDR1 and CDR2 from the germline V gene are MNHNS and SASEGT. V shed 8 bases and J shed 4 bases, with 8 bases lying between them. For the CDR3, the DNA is TGTGCCAGCCTAAGGGGCACTGAAGCTTTCTTT. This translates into CASLRGTEAFF.

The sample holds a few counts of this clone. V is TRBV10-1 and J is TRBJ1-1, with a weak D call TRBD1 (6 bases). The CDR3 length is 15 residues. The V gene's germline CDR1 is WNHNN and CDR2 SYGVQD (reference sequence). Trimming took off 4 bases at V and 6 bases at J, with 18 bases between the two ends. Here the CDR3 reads CASSVRRRGDSEAFF. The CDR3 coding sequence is TGCGCCAGCAGTGTGAGGCGGAGGGGGGACTCTGAAGCTTTCTTT.

CDR3 bases: TGCGCCAGCAGCTTGGAGCTTAGCTCCTACGAGCAGTACTTC. Amino acids: CASSLELSSYEQYF. The V gene is TRBV5-1, the J gene TRBJ2-7; no clear D gene. Germline CDR1 reads SGHRS; CDR2 reads YFSETQ. The CDR3 length is 14 residues. V dropped 0 bases and J dropped 0 bases, with 7 bases sitting between them.

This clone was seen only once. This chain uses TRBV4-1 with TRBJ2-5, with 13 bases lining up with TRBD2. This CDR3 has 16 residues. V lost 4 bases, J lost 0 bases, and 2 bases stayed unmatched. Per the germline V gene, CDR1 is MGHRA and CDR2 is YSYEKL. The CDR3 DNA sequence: TGCGCCAGCAGCCCTGGACTAGCGGGGGACCAAGAGACCCAGTACTTC. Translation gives CASSPGLAGDQETQYF.

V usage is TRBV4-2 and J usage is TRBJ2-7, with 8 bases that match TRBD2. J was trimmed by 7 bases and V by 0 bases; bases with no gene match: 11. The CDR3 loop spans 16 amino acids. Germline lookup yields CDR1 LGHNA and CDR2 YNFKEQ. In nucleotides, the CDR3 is TGTGCCAGCAGCCAAGATTCCGGGACTAGAGGCGGTGAGCAGTACTTC. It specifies CASSQDSGTRGGEQYF.

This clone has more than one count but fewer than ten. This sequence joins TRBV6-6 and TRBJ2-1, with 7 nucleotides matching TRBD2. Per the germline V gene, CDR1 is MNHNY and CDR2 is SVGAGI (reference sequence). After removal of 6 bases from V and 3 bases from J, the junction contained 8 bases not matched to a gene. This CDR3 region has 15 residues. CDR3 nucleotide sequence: TGTGCCAGCAGGGGGTATGCGGGAGACTACAATGAGCAGTTCTTC. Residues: CASRGYAGDYNEQFF.

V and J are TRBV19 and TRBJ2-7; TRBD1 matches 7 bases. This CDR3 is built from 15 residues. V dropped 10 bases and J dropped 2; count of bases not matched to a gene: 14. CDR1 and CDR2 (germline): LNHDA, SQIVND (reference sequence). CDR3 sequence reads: CATSKFRDSAYEQYF. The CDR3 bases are TGTGCCACCAGTAAGTTCCGGGACAGTGCCTACGAGCAGTACTTC.

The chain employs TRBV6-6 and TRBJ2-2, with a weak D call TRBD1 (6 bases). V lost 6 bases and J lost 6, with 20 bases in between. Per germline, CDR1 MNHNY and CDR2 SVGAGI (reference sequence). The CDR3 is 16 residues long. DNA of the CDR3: TGTGCCAGCAGGGCTTCCGGGACACCCAAGGCCGGGGAGCTGTTTTTT. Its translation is CASRASGTPKAGELFF.